A single sample is the source of the 14 T cell receptor beta chains below, sequenced in a study of T cell responses to AZD1222 COVID-19 vaccine. The data were produced by immunoSEQ multiplex PCR, yet TCRdb's version contains in-frame clones alone and is incomplete. Of over 150,000 clones listed, 90% to 95% were seen once; the top ten hold roughly 1%. The source material was peripheral blood, sampled 28 days after the second AZD1222 dose. The receptors were gathered from an adult who received the AZD1222 COVID-19 vaccine.

The gene calls are TRBV12-3 or TRBV12-4 and TRBJ2-5; D may be TRBD2 (5 bases). Deletions cut 4 bases from V and 7 bases from J, with 7 bases between. The CDR3 totals 11 residues. This CDR3 is CASSSRGTQYF. The DNA of the CDR3 is TGTGCCAGCAGTTCTCGGGGGACCCAGTACTTC.

The gene calls are TRBV9 and TRBJ1-5; TRBD1 is a possible D gene (5 bases). Germline values: CDR1 SGDLS, CDR2 YYNGEE. With 2 bases removed from V and 0 bases from J, the gap between germline ends came to 9 bases. CDR3 size: 15 residues. DNA of the CDR3: TGTGCCAGCAGCGTGAAAGGGGATAGCAATCAGCCCCAGCATTTT. Amino acid sequence: CASSVKGDSNQPQHF.

The V call is TRBV18, the J call TRBJ1-3; weak D call: TRBD1 (6 bases). V lost 8 bases, J lost 0 bases, and 17 bases lay in between. Per the germline V gene, CDR1 is KGHSH and CDR2 is LQKENI. The CDR3 length is 16 residues. The CDR3 DNA follows: TGTGCCAGCCTCCGGACAGTGCACCTCTCTGGAAACACCATATATTTT. It specifies CASLRTVHLSGNTIYF.

The chain recombines TRBV27 with TRBJ1-1; 9 bases fit TRBD1. Trimming at V came to 2 bases and at J to 3 bases, leaving 7 bases not matched to a gene. The CDR3 has 16 residues. Germline CDR1 is MNHEY and CDR2 is SMNVEV (reference sequence). CDR3 region: CASSLATGGADTEAFF. The DNA of the CDR3 is TGTGCCAGCAGTTTAGCTACAGGGGGCGCAGACACTGAAGCTTTCTTT.

V is TRBV7-9 and J is TRBJ1-5, with 10 bases that match TRBD1. After removal of 4 bases from V and 4 bases from J, the junction contained 10 bases not matched to a gene. CDR3 length: 17 amino acids. CDR1 and CDR2 from the germline V gene are SEHNR and FQNEAQ (reference sequence). In nucleotides, the CDR3 is TGTGCCAGCAGCTCGACAGGGGGCATTCTATCAAATCAGCCCCAGCATTTT. Encoded protein: CASSSTGGILSNQPQHF.

The chain carries TRBV2 and TRBJ1-5, with D uncertain. V was trimmed by 2 bases and J by 7 bases, leaving 9 bases between them. Per the germline V gene, CDR1 is SNHLY and CDR2 is FYNNEI. The CDR3 length is 13 residues. The CDR3 sequence: CASSEPGSQPQHF. In nucleotides, the CDR3 is TGTGCCAGCAGTGAACCGGGGAGCCAGCCCCAGCATTTT.

The DNA of the CDR3 is TGTGCCAGCAGCACGAGGACAGGACAAGAGACCCAGTACTTC. Amino acids: CASSTRTGQETQYF. The V call is TRBV5-6, the J call TRBJ2-5; 7 bases align to TRBD1. This CDR3 is built from 14 residues. J was trimmed by 2 bases and V by 4 bases; bases with no gene match: 5. Germline assignment: CDR1 SGHDT and CDR2 YYEEEE.

The rearrangement uses TRBV23-1 and TRBJ2-3; perhaps TRBD1 as D (5 bases). TRBV23-1 qualifies as an ORF whose function is uncertain. This CDR3 has 15 residues. The germline V and J ends were trimmed by 6 bases and 2 bases, with 15 bases remaining between them. The CDR3 DNA is TGCGCCAGCAGGAAATCCAGGGTACTCACAGATACGCAGTATTTT. Translation gives CASRKSRVLTDTQYF.

The J gene is TRBJ2-5, the V gene TRBV4-1; D may be TRBD1 (6 bases). The CDR3 consists of 14 residues. The germline V gene has CDR1 MGHRA and CDR2 YSYEKL. V was clipped by 1 base and J by 5 bases, with 11 bases between them. CDR3 amino acids: CASSQALQGETQYF. Written as DNA, the CDR3 is TGCGCCAGCAGCCAAGCCTTGCAGGGGGAGACCCAGTACTTC.

V gene TRBV7-2 combines with J gene TRBJ2-4; D not resolved. This CDR3 has 11 amino acids. Between the trimmed V and J ends, which lost 5 bases and 6 bases, there was a span of 5 bases. CDR1 and CDR2 (germline): SGHTA, FQGNSA. CDR3 in amino acids: CASSNTNIQYF. For the CDR3, the DNA is TGTGCCAGCAGCAATACAAACATTCAGTACTTC.

The chain has TRBV9 and TRBJ1-6; TRBD1 matches 8 bases. Germline V gene data show CDR1 as SGDLS and CDR2 as YYNGEE. V gave up 3 bases and J gave up 5 bases; unmatched junction bases: 4. The CDR3 loop spans 15 amino acids. The CDR3 loop reads CASSGTGGNNSPLHF. The DNA of the CDR3 is TGTGCCAGCAGCGGAACAGGGGGAAATAATTCACCCCTCCACTTT.

As DNA, the CDR3 is TGTGCCACCAGTGAAGCGAACGCGGGGGGCGATGAGCAGTTCTTC. Its translation: CATSEANAGGDEQFF. The V and J genes are TRBV24-1 and TRBJ2-1, with TRBD2 matching 8 bases. After removal of 4 bases from V and 8 bases from J, the junction contained 9 bases not matched to a gene. Germline V lookup: CDR1 KGHDR, CDR2 SFDVKD. The CDR3 is made up of 15 amino acids.

J is TRBJ1-1 and V is TRBV4-2; D not certain. Germline V CDR1 and CDR2: LGHNA, YNFKEQ. This CDR3 has 14 amino acids. V was trimmed by 1 base and J by 1 base, leaving 7 bases between them. This chain's CDR3 is CASSQGVTNTEAFF. CDR3 coding DNA: TGTGCCAGCAGCCAAGGAGTTACGAACACTGAAGCTTTCTTT.

A single count supports this clone. The rearrangement uses TRBV7-2 and TRBJ2-1; 8 positions match TRBD1. Germline V gene data show CDR1 as SGHTA and CDR2 as FQGNSA. The CDR3 totals 16 residues. The junction had 11 bases not matched to a gene; V was cut back by 2 bases and J by 8 bases. The CDR3 protein is CASSLRVAGGTDEQFF. Here the CDR3 DNA reads TGTGCCAGCAGCTTACGGGTGGCAGGGGGCACAGATGAGCAGTTCTTC.